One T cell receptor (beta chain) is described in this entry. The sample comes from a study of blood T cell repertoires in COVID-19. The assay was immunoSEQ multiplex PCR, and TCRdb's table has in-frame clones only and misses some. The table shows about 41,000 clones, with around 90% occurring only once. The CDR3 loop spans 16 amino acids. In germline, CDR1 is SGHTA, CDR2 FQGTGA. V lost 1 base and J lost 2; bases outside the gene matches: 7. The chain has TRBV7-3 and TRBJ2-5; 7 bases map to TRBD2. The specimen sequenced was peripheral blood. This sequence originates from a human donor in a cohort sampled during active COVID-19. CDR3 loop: CASSLIRGAGQETQYF. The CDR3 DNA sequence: TGTGCCAGCAGCTTAATACGAGGAGCGGGGCAAGAGACCCAGTACTTC. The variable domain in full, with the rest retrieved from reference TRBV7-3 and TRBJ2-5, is GAGVSQTPSNKVTEKGKYVELRCDPISGHTALYWYRQSLGQGPEFLIYFQGTGAADDSGLPNDRFFAVRPEGSVSTLKIQRTERGDSAVYLCASSLIRGAGQETQYFGPGTRLLVL.